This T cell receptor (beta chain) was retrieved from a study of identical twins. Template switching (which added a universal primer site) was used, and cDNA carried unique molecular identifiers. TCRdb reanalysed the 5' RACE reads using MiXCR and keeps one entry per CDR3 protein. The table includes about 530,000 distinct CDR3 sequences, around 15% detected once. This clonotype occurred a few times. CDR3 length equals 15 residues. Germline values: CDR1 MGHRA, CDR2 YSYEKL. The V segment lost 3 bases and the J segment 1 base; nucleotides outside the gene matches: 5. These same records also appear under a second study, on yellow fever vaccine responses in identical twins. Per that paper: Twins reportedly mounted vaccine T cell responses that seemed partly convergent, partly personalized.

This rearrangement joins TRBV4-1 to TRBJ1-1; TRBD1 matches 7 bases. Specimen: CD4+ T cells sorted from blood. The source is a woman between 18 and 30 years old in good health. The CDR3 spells CASSHLGTANTEAFF. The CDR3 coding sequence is TGCGCCAGCAGCCACCTAGGGACAGCGAACACTGAAGCTTTCTTT.